This TCR beta chain was captured in a study of T cell changes during pregnancy in multiple sclerosis. Trimming cost V 8 bases and J 7 bases; bases outside gene matches: 3. Germline CDR1 is SNHLY and CDR2 is FYNNEI. The CDR3 runs 11 residues. TCRdb keeps only in-frame clones here, not all; method: immunoSEQ multiplex PCR. Of approximately 37,000 clones listed, approximately 90% are singletons. The clonotype was recovered from a female donor with multiple sclerosis, enrolled in a pregnancy study. Sequencing used CD4+ T cells from peripheral blood mononuclear cells, obtained before pregnancy. The genes are TRBV2 and TRBJ2-3; 7 bases are a match to TRBD2. The CDR3 nucleotides are TGTGCCAGCGGGGGGGGGAATACGCAGTATTTT. Its protein product is CASGGGNTQYF.